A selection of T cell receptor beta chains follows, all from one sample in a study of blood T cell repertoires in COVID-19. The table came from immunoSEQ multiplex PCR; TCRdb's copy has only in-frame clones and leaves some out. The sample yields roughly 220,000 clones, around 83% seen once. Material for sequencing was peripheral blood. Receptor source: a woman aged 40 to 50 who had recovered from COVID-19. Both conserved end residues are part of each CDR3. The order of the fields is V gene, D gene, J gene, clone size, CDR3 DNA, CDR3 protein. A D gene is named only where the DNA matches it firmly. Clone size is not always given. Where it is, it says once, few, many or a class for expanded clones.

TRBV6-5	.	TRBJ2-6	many	TGTGCCAGCAGTTACATGCAGGGTACTGGGGCCAACGTCCTGACTTTC	CASSYMQGTGANVLTF
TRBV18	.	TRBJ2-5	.	TGTGCCAGCTCACCAAGTTCCTATCAAGAGACCCAGTACTTC	CASSPSSYQETQYF
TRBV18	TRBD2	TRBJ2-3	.	TGTGCCAGCTCACCAAGGAGCGGGGGGGCCTCAGATACGCAGTATTTT	CASSPRSGGASDTQYF
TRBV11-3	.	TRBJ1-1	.	TGTGCCAGCAGCTTAAGTCGGTTCACTGAAGCTTTCTTT	CASSLSRFTEAFF
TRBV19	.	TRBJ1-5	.	TGTGCCAGTAGTATGGCGGGTTATCAGCCCCAGCATTTT	CASSMAGYQPQHF
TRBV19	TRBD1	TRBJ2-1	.	TGTGCCAGTAGTATTGGAACAGGGGGCCCAAACAATGAGCAGTTCTTC	CASSIGTGGPNNEQFF
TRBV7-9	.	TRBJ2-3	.	TGTGCCAGCAGTCGACGGCTTTTGGGAGGATTTTCGACAGATACGCAGTATTTT	CASSRRLLGGFSTDTQYF
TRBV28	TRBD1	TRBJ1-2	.	TGTGCCAGCAGTGGAACCGGGACAGGGTTGTTCGGCTACACCTTC	CASSGTGTGLFGYTF
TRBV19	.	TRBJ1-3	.	TGTGCCAGTAGTATAACAGGGATCTCTGGAAACACCATATATTTT	CASSITGISGNTIYF
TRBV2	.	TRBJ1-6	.	TGTGCCAGCAGTGAGAGCCGGTTAAATTCACCCCTCCACTTT	CASSESRLNSPLHF
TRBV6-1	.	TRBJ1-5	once	TGTGCCAGCAGTGAAGTTGGATCAACAGCACAGCCCCAGCATTTT	CASSEVGSTAQPQHF
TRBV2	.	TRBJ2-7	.	TGTGCCAGCAACGTCCCGGTCTACGAGCAGTACTTC	CASNVPVYEQYF
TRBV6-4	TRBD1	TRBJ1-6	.	TGTGCCAGCAGGGGACAGGGACCTTCACCCCTCCACTTT	CASRGQGPSPLHF
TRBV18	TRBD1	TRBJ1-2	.	TGTGCCAGCTCACCCCGGACAGGGGACTATGGCTACACCTTC	CASSPRTGDYGYTF
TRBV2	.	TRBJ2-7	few	TGTGCCACTACAGAGGGGCAGGGGTACGCCTACGAGCAGTACTTC	CATTEGQGYAYEQYF
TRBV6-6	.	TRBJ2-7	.	TGTGCCAGCAGTTACCGGGACAAATTCGACGAGCAGTACTTC	CASSYRDKFDEQYF
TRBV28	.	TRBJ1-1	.	TGTGCCAGCAGTTTATTAGCCCCTGGGACAACCACTGAAGCTTTCTTT	CASSLLAPGTTTEAFF
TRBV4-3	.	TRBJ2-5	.	TGCGCCAGCAGCCACGCGGGGCAGGGAGGCCAAGAGACCCAGTACTTC	CASSHAGQGGQETQYF